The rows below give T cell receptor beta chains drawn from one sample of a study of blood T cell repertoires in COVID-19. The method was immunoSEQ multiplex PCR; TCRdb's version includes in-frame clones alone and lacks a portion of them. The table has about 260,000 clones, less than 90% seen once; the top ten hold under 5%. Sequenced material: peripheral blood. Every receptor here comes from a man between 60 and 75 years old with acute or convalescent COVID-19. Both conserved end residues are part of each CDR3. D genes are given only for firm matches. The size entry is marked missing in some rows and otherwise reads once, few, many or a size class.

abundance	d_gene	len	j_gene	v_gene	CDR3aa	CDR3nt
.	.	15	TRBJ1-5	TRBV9	CASSVGGMSDQPQHF	TGTGCCAGCAGCGTAGGAGGGATGAGTGATCAGCCCCAGCATTTT
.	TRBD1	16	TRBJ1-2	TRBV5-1	CASSLGSTRGPYGYTF	TGCGCCAGCAGCTTGGGGTCTACCAGGGGGCCCTATGGCTACACCTTC
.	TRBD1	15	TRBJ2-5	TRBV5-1	CASSLGQGAKETQYF	TGCGCCAGCAGCTTGGGACAGGGGGCAAAAGAGACCCAGTACTTC
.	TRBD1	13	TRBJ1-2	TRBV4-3	CASSQDTGVGYTF	TGCGCCAGCAGCCAAGATACAGGGGTTGGCTACACCTTC
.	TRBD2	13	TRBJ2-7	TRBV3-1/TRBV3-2	CASTGGRRHEQYF	TGTGCCAGCACGGGAGGGAGACGTCACGAGCAGTACTTC
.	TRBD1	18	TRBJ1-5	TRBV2	CASSQGTGGAGSNQPQHF	TGTGCCAGCAGTCAAGGGACAGGGGGCGCGGGGAGCAATCAGCCCCAGCATTTT
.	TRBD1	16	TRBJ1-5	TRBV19	CASSKRDSYSNQPQHF	TGTGCCAGTAGTAAGAGGGACAGCTATAGCAATCAGCCCCAGCATTTT
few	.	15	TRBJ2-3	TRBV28	CASIGSGSRGDTQYF	TGTGCCAGCATAGGTTCCGGATCCAGAGGGGATACGCAGTATTTT
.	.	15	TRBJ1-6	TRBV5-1	CASSLVGAINSPLHF	TGCGCCAGCAGCTTGGTGGGGGCGATTAATTCACCCCTCCACTTT
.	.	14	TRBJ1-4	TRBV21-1	CASSKYSPREKLFF	TGTGCCAGCAGCAAATACAGCCCCAGGGAAAAACTGTTTTTT
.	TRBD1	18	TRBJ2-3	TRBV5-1	CASRWDRGRGGAADTQYF	TGCGCCAGCAGATGGGACAGGGGACGAGGGGGAGCTGCAGATACGCAGTATTTT
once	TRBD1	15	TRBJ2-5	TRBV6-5	CASSRSGQSPGTQYF	TGTGCCAGCAGTAGATCGGGACAGTCCCCCGGGACCCAGTACTTC
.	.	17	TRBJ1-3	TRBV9	CASSVGISPGSGNTIYF	TGTGCCAGCAGCGTAGGTATATCACCGGGCTCTGGAAACACCATATATTTT
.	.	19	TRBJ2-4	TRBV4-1	CASSQDNGETYFVKNIQYF	TGCGCCAGCAGCCAAGATAACGGGGAAACCTACTTTGTCAAAAACATTCAGTACTTC
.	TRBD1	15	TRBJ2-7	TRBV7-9	CASSRIVGQGVEQYF	TGTGCCAGCAGCCGCATAGTGGGACAGGGGGTAGAGCAGTACTTC
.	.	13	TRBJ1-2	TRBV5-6	CASSLTADYGYTF	TGTGCCAGCAGCCTGACAGCTGACTATGGCTACACCTTC
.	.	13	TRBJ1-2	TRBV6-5	CATRMGGNYGYTF	TGTGCCACCCGGATGGGAGGGAACTATGGCTACACCTTC
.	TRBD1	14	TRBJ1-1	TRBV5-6	CASSLGQGEAEAFF	TGTGCCAGCAGCTTAGGACAGGGGGAAGCTGAAGCTTTCTTT
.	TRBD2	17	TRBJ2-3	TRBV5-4	CASSFRLAGGYTDTQYF	TGTGCCAGCAGCTTCCGACTAGCGGGAGGGTACACAGATACGCAGTATTTT
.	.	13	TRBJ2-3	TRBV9	CASSVGSTDTQYF	TGTGCCAGCAGCGTAGGTTCTACAGATACGCAGTATTTT